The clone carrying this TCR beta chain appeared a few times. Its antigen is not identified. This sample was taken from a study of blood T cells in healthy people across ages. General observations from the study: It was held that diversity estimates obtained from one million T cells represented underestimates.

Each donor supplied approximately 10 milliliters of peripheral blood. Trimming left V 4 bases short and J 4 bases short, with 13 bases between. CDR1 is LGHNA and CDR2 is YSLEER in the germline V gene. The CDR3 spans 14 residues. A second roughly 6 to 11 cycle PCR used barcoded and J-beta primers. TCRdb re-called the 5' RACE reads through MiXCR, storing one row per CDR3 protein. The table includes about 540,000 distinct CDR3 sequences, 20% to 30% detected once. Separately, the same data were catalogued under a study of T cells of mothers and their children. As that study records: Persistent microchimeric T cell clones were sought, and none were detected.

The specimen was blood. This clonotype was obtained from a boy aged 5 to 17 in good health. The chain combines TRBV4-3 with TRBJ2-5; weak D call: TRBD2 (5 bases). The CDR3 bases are TGCGCCAGCAGCCTATATGGACTGGGAGAGACCCAGTACTTC. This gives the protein CASSLYGLGETQYF.